The T cell receptor beta chain described here comes from a study of shared clonotypes between healthy human individuals. Concerning this clone: Its antigen is as yet unknown.

Findings and limits, study-wide: The small donor group covered limited genetic and exposure diversity.

TCRdb keeps only in-frame clones here, not all; method: immunoSEQ multiplex PCR. The sample includes a few million clones, about 94% of them seen just once. The germline V gene has CDR1 MNHEY and CDR2 SMNVEV (reference sequence). Trimming left V 3 bases short and J 2 bases short, with 13 bases between. The CDR3 spans 15 residues. Naive CD8 cells were CD45RO-negative, positively selected for CCR7, excluding terminally differentiated effector memory CD45RA+ cells. This TCR derives from a man between 18 and 29 years old in good health. Some clones in this sample may be carry-over from other donors' samples. Sequences were obtained from naive CD8+ T cells from PBMCs. V usage is TRBV27 and J usage is TRBJ1-1, with a possible D match to TRBD1 (6 bases). CDR3 in amino acids: CASSFLQGFNTEAFF. In nucleotides, the CDR3 is TGTGCCAGCAGTTTCCTACAGGGTTTCAACACTGAAGCTTTCTTT.